This T cell receptor beta chain came from a study of blood T cells in healthy people across ages. General study findings and limits: Roughly linear declines in TCR beta diversity per million T cells occurred with age.

Next came a second PCR, run for about 6 to 12 cycles, which used a sample-barcoded 5' primer along with a J-beta primer mix. TCRdb reanalysed the 5' RACE reads using MiXCR and keeps one entry per CDR3 protein. The data contain about 1.4 million distinct CDR3 sequences, around 59% of them seen just once; the ten biggest clones take up under 8.5%. This CDR3 contains 16 residues. V was trimmed by 2 bases and J by 3 bases, leaving 17 bases between them. As to this clonotype: No antigen is known for it.

Material: blood. The V call is TRBV12-3 or TRBV12-4, the J call TRBJ2-7; D remains ambiguous. The TCR was taken from a man in his late teens or twenties in good health. CDR3 bases: TGTGCCAGCAGTTTAAGGCCCCAGAGAAGGGACTACGAGCAGTACTTC. It encodes CASSLRPQRRDYEQYF.